This TCR beta chain is from a study of regulatory T cells in long-lasting Graves disease (dated by TCRdb to the early 2020s). As for the study more broadly: Patients with newly diagnosed Graves' disease had been on antithyroid drugs for under 3 months. The study took place in China and was registered as a clinical trial. TCR sequencing covered 13 persistent and roughly 20 newly diagnosed Graves' disease patients, around 35 samples in total. Persistent Graves' disease patients were compared with newly diagnosed Graves' disease patients by peripheral blood TCR sequencing and RNA sequencing.

The investigation overall reported the following: The authors acknowledged the small sample size as a limitation that may reduce accuracy. The study examined only peripheral blood because the primary lesion, thyroid tissue, could not be accessed. Only the TCR beta chain was sequenced and analyzed. A larger number of public clonotypes was shared among persistent patients (more than 2,500) than among newly diagnosed patients (around 870). Compared with newly diagnosed patients, persistent Graves' disease patients had lower TCR Shannon entropy and fewer highly expanded clones, which suggests clonal expansion.

Comments on this clonotype: No cognate antigen has been identified for it. Base quality data are lacking; no much larger clone is found one base away.

Per the publication, the time point label means: newly diagnosed GD, antithyroid drugs for less than 3 months. For both TCR sequencing and RNA sequencing, RNA was extracted from PBMCs using TRIzol. The diagnosis of Graves' disease was made according to American Thyroid Association guidelines. Patients were recruited from an endocrinology department in Xi'an, China. From each patient, 8 to 10 milliliters of peripheral blood was collected into an EDTA anticoagulant tube. Ficoll Paque Plus density gradient separation was used to isolate PBMCs, and no additional T cell sorting was done. An Agilent 2100 Bioanalyzer and agarose gel were used to check RNA quality, while a NanoDrop 2000 measured RNA concentration. Library prep was done by multiplex PCR. Instrument on record: Illumina HiSeq 4000. TCR beta libraries were built with iRepertoire HTBI primers and Arm-PCR amplification of CDR3 regions. Before sequencing, the PCR products underwent gel purification. The original methods were these. A total of 62 TRBV and 14 TRBJ segments were identified across samples and were used for gene usage analysis of CDR3 amino acid clonotypes. COPE and FqMerger were used to merge filtered high-quality paired reads into contigs. BLAST was used to align contigs to IMGT TRBV, TRBD and TRBJ reference genes, and CDR3 was defined according to IMGT. Highly expanded clones were defined as clonotypes with a frequency above 0.1%. Shannon entropy served as the measure of repertoire diversity, while the Gini coefficient captured V-J evenness. Public clonotypes were defined as clonotypes shared by more than one individual. TCRdb reworked the public reads: Q25 trimming with fastp, MiXCR clone assembly, productive beta chains retained. For every CDR3 protein sequence, its rows merge into one entry that carries the most common genes and DNA. For this entry, the V and J calls and clone size follow TCRdb and not the study's own pipeline. This sample comprises 360,000 or so distinct CDR3 sequences, approximately 12% of them detected only once. The ten largest clones take up about 20% of the sample.

The same data also went into a second study, on T cells in Graves' hyperthyroidism and ophthalmopathy. The second paper states: Stable Graves' hyperthyroidism was defined as the absence of progression to ophthalmopathy over 18 months of follow-up. Hyperthyroidism patients were newly diagnosed, had a disease duration of under 2 months, and were aged 18 to 65 years. Any patient with an uncontrolled infection, another autoimmune disease, pregnancy or lactation was excluded. Clinical symptoms, serum thyroxine and TRAb, thyroid ultrasound, and orbital computed tomography formed the basis for the diagnoses. The first round of RT-PCR for the TCR CDR3 was performed with the HTBI primer set and the Qiagen OneStep RT-PCR kit. Most expanded thyroid clonotypes (frequency above 0.001) were also detected in blood, suggesting blood repertoires may reflect thyroid immune responses. A 13 V-J signature model separated ophthalmopathy from stable hyperthyroidism, with roughly 88% sensitivity and about 81% specificity in cross-validation and 80%/75% in testing. In validation, progression to ophthalmopathy was predicted by the model with nearly 71% sensitivity and 72.22% specificity, a median of roughly 6.4 months before onset. To identify TCR V-J signatures that set the groups apart, the researchers used a discovery cohort of 100 patients, made up of about 44 with Graves' ophthalmopathy and around 58 with stable Graves' hyperthyroidism. Prospective prediction of ophthalmopathy was tested in an independent validation cohort consisting of roughly 20 hyperthyroidism patients and approximately 16 patients who later progressed to ophthalmopathy. The 75 to 100 discovery patients were divided at random into training and test sets in a 7:3 ratio. In six Graves' hyperthyroidism patients, the study also compared T-cell repertoires from thyroid tissue with T-cell repertoires from blood. After blood sampling, hyperthyroidism patients were treated with methimazole at a starting dose of 30 mg daily, and ophthalmopathy patients were treated with high-dose intravenous methylprednisolone. A second multiplex PCR round built the libraries, followed by size selection and purification. Paired-end sequencing of the libraries was performed with 100 bp reads on an Illumina HiSeq2000. SOAPnuke was used to process the raw data, with reads discarded if the reads contained adapters or uncalled bases, had a mean Phred below 15, or lacked an exact constant-primer or identifier match. High-quality paired reads were merged using COPE v1.2.5, and each unique nucleotide sequence was defined as a clonotype. MiTCR v1.1 was used to align the clonotypes against IMGT TRBV, TRBD and TRBJ reference segments. Analysis was restricted to V-J combinations with a frequency above 0.0001, which covered roughly 99% of repertoires. A TCS score was defined as the ratio of F50 (clonal expansion) to E x V (chaos), with BLOSUM62-based TCRdist applied between CDR3 peptides within each V-J. Welch's t-statistics and random forest reduced around 510 V-J features to 10 to 15, which were used in a naive Bayes classifier (R e1071). Sample size was not statistically predetermined, and blinding of investigators to group allocation was not performed. TCR Vbeta CDR3 sequencing of 120 to 150 peripheral blood samples (more than 40 ophthalmopathy, some 75 hyperthyroidism and roughly 17 progressor patients) is reported in the paper.

The sequencing used peripheral blood mononuclear cells (PBMCs), collected at new diagnosis, from a patient treated with antithyroid drugs. The TCR comes from a woman under 30 with Graves disease. Donor details come from another sample of the same person, matched by shared clones.

CDR3 reads: CASSLFRVGGYTF. The nucleotides are TGTGCCAGCAGCTTGTTTCGTGTCGGTGGCTACACCTTC. The rearranged segments are TRBV5-8 and TRBJ1-2; no confident D gene assignment can be made. The germline ends are 11 bases apart after V is trimmed by 1 base and J by 7 bases. The CDR3 covers 13 residues, taking in both the cysteine and the phenylalanine. The only DNA kept is the CDR3, 39 bases in frame from the first base. For CDR1 and CDR2, the germline V gene lists SGHTS and YDEGEE.